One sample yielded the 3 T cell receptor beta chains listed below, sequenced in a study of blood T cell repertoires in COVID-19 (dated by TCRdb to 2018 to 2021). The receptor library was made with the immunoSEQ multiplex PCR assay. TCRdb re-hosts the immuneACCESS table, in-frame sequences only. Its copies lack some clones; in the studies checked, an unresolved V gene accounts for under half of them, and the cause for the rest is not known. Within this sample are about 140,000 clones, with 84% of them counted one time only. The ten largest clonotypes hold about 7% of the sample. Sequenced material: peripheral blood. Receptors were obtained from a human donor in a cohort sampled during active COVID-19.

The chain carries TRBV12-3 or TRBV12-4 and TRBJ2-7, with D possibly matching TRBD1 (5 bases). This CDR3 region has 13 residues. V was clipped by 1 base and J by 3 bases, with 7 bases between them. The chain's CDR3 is CASSLVRDYEQYF. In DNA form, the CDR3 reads TGTGCCAGCAGTTTAGTCAGGGACTACGAGCAGTACTTC.

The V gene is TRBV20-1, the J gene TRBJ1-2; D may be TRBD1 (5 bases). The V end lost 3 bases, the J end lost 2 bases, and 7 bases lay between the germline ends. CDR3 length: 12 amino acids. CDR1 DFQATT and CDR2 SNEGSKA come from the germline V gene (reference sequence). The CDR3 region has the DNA TGCAGTGCTAGTCGGACAAACTATGGCTACACCTTC. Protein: CSASRTNYGYTF.

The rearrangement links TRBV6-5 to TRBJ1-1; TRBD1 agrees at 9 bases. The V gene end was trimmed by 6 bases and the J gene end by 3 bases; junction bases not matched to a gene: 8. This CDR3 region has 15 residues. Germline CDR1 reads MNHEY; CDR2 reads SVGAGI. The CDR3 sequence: CASRLQGALDTEAFF. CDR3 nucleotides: TGTGCCAGCAGGCTACAGGGGGCCCTAGACACTGAAGCTTTCTTT.